Listed below are T cell receptor beta chains from one sample, sequenced in a study of control samples from healthy donors and cancer patients. The method was immunoSEQ multiplex PCR; TCRdb's version includes in-frame clones alone and lacks a portion of them. The profile shows 150,000 to 200,000 clones, about 94% of them singletons. Sequenced material: blood. Source of these receptors: a woman in her 40s in good health. The CDR3 runs from the conserved cysteine through the conserved F or W. The D gene is left open where the match is weak. Size is stated for part of the rows, as once, few or many counts, or as a class when the clone is expanded.

J	D	V	size	DNA	CDR3
TRBJ1-2	NA	TRBV7-2	NA	TGTGCCAGCACCCCTCCTTCAGCTAACTATGGCTACACCTTC	CASTPPSANYGYTF
TRBJ2-2	TRBD1	TRBV27	NA	TGTGCCAGCAGAATGACAGGGACAAACACCGGGGAGCTGTTTTTT	CASRMTGTNTGELFF
TRBJ2-2	TRBD2	TRBV2	NA	TGTGCCAGCAGTGATTTGCTAGCGGGAGGGCCCACCGGGGAGCTGTTTTTT	CASSDLLAGGPTGELFF
TRBJ1-5	NA	TRBV6-5	NA	TGTGCCAGCACCCCCGGGGGGGGTAACAATCAGCCCCAGCATTTT	CASTPGGGNNQPQHF
TRBJ1-2	NA	TRBV4-1	NA	TGCGCCAGCAGCCAAGGACTGAGAGTTGGCTACACCTTC	CASSQGLRVGYTF
TRBJ2-5	NA	TRBV5-1	NA	TGCGCCAGCAGCGGCCTTGACGGGGAGACCCAGTACTTC	CASSGLDGETQYF
TRBJ1-2	TRBD1	TRBV4-2	NA	TGTGCCAGCAGCCAGGGACAGTACTATGGCTACACCTTC	CASSQGQYYGYTF
TRBJ2-1	TRBD1	TRBV19	once	TGTGCCACCCACCGGGACAGGGCCAATAATAAGCAGTTCTTC	CATHRDRANNKQFF
TRBJ2-3	TRBD2	TRBV5-4	NA	TGTGCCAGCAGCGGGACTAGCGGGAGGCCGAAATACACAGATACGCAGTATTTT	CASSGTSGRPKYTDTQYF
TRBJ1-1	TRBD1	TRBV2	NA	TGTGCCAGCAGCGGGACAGCGCCGAAGTTT	CASSGTAPKF
TRBJ2-3	NA	TRBV9	NA	TGTGCCAGCAGCGAGACCAGGAGGACAGATACGCAGTATTTT	CASSETRRTDTQYF
TRBJ1-2	NA	TRBV30	NA	TGTGCCTGGAGTGTACCACAGTTGTACTATGGCTACACCTTC	CAWSVPQLYYGYTF
TRBJ1-1	TRBD1	TRBV5-6	NA	TGTGCCAGCACGCGGCCGGGACAGATGACGACTGAAGCTTTCTTT	CASTRPGQMTTEAFF
TRBJ2-5	TRBD2	TRBV6-6	NA	TGTGCCAGCAGTCCCCGGACTAGCGGGAGCCAAGAGACCCAGTACTTC	CASSPRTSGSQETQYF
TRBJ1-1	NA	TRBV4-2	NA	TGTGCCAGCAGCCAGACAGATAACACTGAAGCTTTCTTT	CASSQTDNTEAFF
TRBJ2-7	NA	TRBV7-2	NA	TGTGCCAGCAGCTTTCTTAGCGGAGCAACCTACGAGCAGTACTTC	CASSFLSGATYEQYF
TRBJ1-6	NA	TRBV14	NA	TGTGCCAGCAGCCAATTCCTCGGGAATTCACCCCTCCACTTT	CASSQFLGNSPLHF
TRBJ2-2	TRBD1	TRBV5-6	NA	TGTGCCAGCAGCCCGCGGACAGGGGGCACCGGGGAGCTGTTTTTT	CASSPRTGGTGELFF
TRBJ2-3	NA	TRBV30	NA	TGTGCCTGGGTCGATCCGGGACGTCGGAGCACAGATACGCAGTATTTT	CAWVDPGRRSTDTQYF
TRBJ2-3	TRBD1	TRBV29-1	NA	TGCAGCGTTGATATGAGGGGGCATACGCAGTATTTT	CSVDMRGHTQYF
TRBJ2-3	NA	TRBV5-6	NA	TGTGCCAGCAGCTTGGGTGGTATCACAGATACGCAGTATTTT	CASSLGGITDTQYF
TRBJ2-1	NA	TRBV3-1/TRBV3-2	NA	TGTGCCAGCAGCCAAGAGGGGGATGCCTACAATGAGCAGTTCTTC	CASSQEGDAYNEQFF
TRBJ2-7	TRBD2	TRBV7-2	once	TGTGCCAGCAGCTCGGGACTAGCGGCTTCCTACGAGCAGTACTTC	CASSSGLAASYEQYF
TRBJ2-3	TRBD2	TRBV11-3	NA	TGTGCCAGCAGCTTAGCGGGAGGGCAGGGTACGCAGTATTTT	CASSLAGGQGTQYF
TRBJ1-5	NA	TRBV19	NA	TGTGCCAGTAGTCCCCGGGGGGCTACTTATAGCAATCAGCCCCAGCATTTT	CASSPRGATYSNQPQHF
TRBJ1-1	NA	TRBV30	NA	TGTGCCTGGAGTATAGGGTTTGAAGTCGGGAACACTGAAGCTTTCTTT	CAWSIGFEVGNTEAFF
TRBJ1-2	NA	TRBV9	NA	TGTGCCAGCAGCGTAGGGAAGAGGGACCCTAACTATGGCTACACCTTC	CASSVGKRDPNYGYTF
TRBJ2-7	NA	TRBV7-9	NA	TGTGCCAGCAGCCGGCGCGGGTACGAGCAGTACTTC	CASSRRGYEQYF
TRBJ1-1	NA	TRBV27	NA	TGTGCCAGCAGTCGTGGTGGCACTGAAGCTTTCTTT	CASSRGGTEAFF
TRBJ1-5	TRBD1	TRBV5-8	NA	TGTGCCAGCAGCTTTGGGACAGGGGGTTTTCAGCCCCAGCATTTT	CASSFGTGGFQPQHF
TRBJ2-3	TRBD1	TRBV7-9	NA	TGTGCCAGCAGCTTTGGTAGAGGGGGCGCGCAGTATTTT	CASSFGRGGAQYF
TRBJ1-2	NA	TRBV7-2	once	TGTGCCAGCAGCTTAAGGCAACAAGACTATGGCTACACCTTC	CASSLRQQDYGYTF
TRBJ2-7	NA	TRBV7-2	NA	TGTGCCAGCAGCCTTGGCCCGTCGGGCGAGCAGTACTTC	CASSLGPSGEQYF
TRBJ1-5	TRBD1	TRBV7-2	NA	TGTGCCAGCAGCCCGAGGACAGGCTTGAGCAATCAGCCCCAGCATTTT	CASSPRTGLSNQPQHF
TRBJ1-5	TRBD1	TRBV20-1	NA	TGCAGTGCTAGTTACGGGACAGTCAATCAGCCCCAGCATTTT	CSASYGTVNQPQHF
TRBJ1-4	NA	TRBV5-6	NA	TGTGCCAGCAGCCGCCACAGCCTCAGGGAAGTATTCGGTGAAAAACTGTTTTTT	CASSRHSLREVFGEKLFF
TRBJ2-7	NA	TRBV30	NA	TGTGCCTGGAGGGGACCGGGACCCCATCTCGAGCAGTACTTC	CAWRGPGPHLEQYF
TRBJ1-2	NA	TRBV10-3	NA	TGTGCCATCAGTGATTCGTGGGGGAACTATGGCTACACCTTC	CAISDSWGNYGYTF
TRBJ1-2	NA	TRBV27	NA	TGTGCCAGCAGTTTCGGAAACAGCCCCTATGGCTACACCTTC	CASSFGNSPYGYTF
TRBJ1-2	NA	TRBV7-2	NA	TGTGCCAGCAGCTTTAGCCCCCCGGGGGCCTATGGCTACACCTTC	CASSFSPPGAYGYTF
TRBJ1-2	TRBD1	TRBV11-2	once	TGTGCCAGCAGCTCCCTCCATGAGGCGGACAGGGGTGTTAACTATGGCTACACCTTC	CASSSLHEADRGVNYGYTF
TRBJ1-5	NA	TRBV14	NA	TGTGCCAGCAGCCAAGGGACCGCTAATAGCAATCAGCCCCAGCATTTT	CASSQGTANSNQPQHF
TRBJ1-5	TRBD1	TRBV6-1	NA	TGTGCCAGCAGAGAAAGGACAAGACAGGGCATTCAGCCCCAGCATTTT	CASRERTRQGIQPQHF
TRBJ2-5	NA	TRBV7-9	NA	TGTACCGAGCAAACGGCTCCTAAAGGGGAGACCCAGTACTTC	CTEQTAPKGETQYF
TRBJ2-3	NA	TRBV6-5	NA	TGTGCCAGCAGTCCTTACGGGGAAAACACAGATACGCAGTATTTT	CASSPYGENTDTQYF
TRBJ1-2	NA	TRBV9	NA	TGTGCCAGCAGCCCAGAGGCCGGGAGGAGGGCAGCATTAATGGGCTACACCTTC	CASSPEAGRRAALMGYTF
TRBJ1-2	TRBD1	TRBV15	NA	TGTGCCACCAGCAGAGAAGGACAGGGGGTCTATGGCTACACCTTC	CATSREGQGVYGYTF
TRBJ1-3	NA	TRBV6-5	NA	TGTGCCAGCAGTTACTCAACTGTACCTGGAAACACCATATATTTT	CASSYSTVPGNTIYF
TRBJ1-1	NA	TRBV7-2	once	TGTGCCAGCAGCGGAGGGATACTCGGAGAAGCTTTCTTT	CASSGGILGEAFF
TRBJ2-7	TRBD1	TRBV30	NA	TGTGCCTGGAGTATCGGACAGGGGGCTTTCTACGAGCAGTACTTC	CAWSIGQGAFYEQYF
TRBJ2-7	NA	TRBV9	once	TGTGCCAGCAGCGTAGGTGGACTCTCCTACGAGCAGTACTTC	CASSVGGLSYEQYF
TRBJ2-3	TRBD2	TRBV3-1/TRBV3-2	NA	TGTGCCAGCAGCCCGCTTAGCGGGGGAAGCACAGATACGCAGTATTTT	CASSPLSGGSTDTQYF
TRBJ1-1	TRBD1	TRBV9	NA	TGTGCCAGCAGCCCAGAGCCGACAGGGAGGACTGAAGCTTTCTTT	CASSPEPTGRTEAFF
TRBJ1-6	NA	TRBV30	NA	TGTGCCTGGAGGGGGTCGGTCAGCCCCTCCTATAATTCACCCCTCCACTTT	CAWRGSVSPSYNSPLHF
TRBJ2-2	TRBD2	TRBV28	NA	TGTGCCAGCAGTTTAAGGTTCCGGGAGGGCCGGAACGGGGAGCTGTTTTTT	CASSLRFREGRNGELFF
TRBJ1-1	NA	TRBV9	NA	TGTGCCAGCAGCGTAGCTACCGGGAACACTGAAGCTTTCTTT	CASSVATGNTEAFF
TRBJ1-2	TRBD1	TRBV7-8	once	TGTGCCAGCAGCTCTAGCACCGGGACAGGGGGTTTCAGGTCTAACTATGGCTACACCTTC	CASSSSTGTGGFRSNYGYTF
TRBJ1-1	NA	TRBV19	NA	TGTGCCAGTAGTCCCCTGGACGGCAGTGAAGCTTTCTTT	CASSPLDGSEAFF
TRBJ1-5	NA	TRBV6-2/TRBV6-3	NA	TGTGCCAGCAGTTCCCCGACAGGTTGGCAGCCCCAGCATTTT	CASSSPTGWQPQHF